These 21 T cell receptor beta chains originate from one sample sequenced in a study of CD8 T cells in Susac syndrome. cDNA came from around 0.5 to 1 ug RNA primed by random hexamers. TCRdb independently ran MiXCR on the immunoSEQ multiplex PCR reads; one entry per CDR3 protein. Here the sample spans 250,000 to 300,000 distinct CDR3 sequences, 65% to 90% being singletons. The source material was CD8+ T cells from PBMCs. These receptors all come from a human donor with multiple sclerosis.

V gene TRBV27 combines with J gene TRBJ2-7; 10 bases match TRBD2. Trimming at V came to 6 bases and at J to 2 bases, leaving 7 bases not matched to a gene. Germline CDR1 reads MNHEY; CDR2 reads SMNVEV (reference sequence). This CDR3 has 15 amino acids. The CDR3: CASSLRTSGTYEQYF. The CDR3 DNA reads as TGTGCCAGCAGCCTCAGGACTAGCGGAACCTACGAGCAGTACTTC.

This clonotype was found a few times. The chain combines TRBV6-2 or TRBV6-3 with TRBJ1-1; D is unresolved. This CDR3 region has 12 residues. Germline CDR1 is MNHEY and CDR2 is SVGEGT. V was clipped by 0 bases and J by 4 bases, with 3 bases between them. CDR3 in DNA: TGTGCCAGCAGTTACTCACTCACTGAAGCTTTCTTT. It is translated as CASSYSLTEAFF.

The V and J genes are TRBV27 and TRBJ2-7, with TRBD1 matching over 8 bases. There are 14 residues in the CDR3. Looked up from germline, CDR1 is MNHEY and CDR2 is SMNVEV (reference sequence). V lost 8 bases and J lost 0; bases outside the gene matches: 6. The CDR3 nucleotides are TGTGCCAGCGCCCAGGGGGCAAACTCCTACGAGCAGTACTTC. This encodes CASAQGANSYEQYF.

The chain is built from TRBV10-3 and TRBJ2-3, with 12 bases aligning to TRBD2. Per germline, CDR1 ENHRY and CDR2 SYGVKD. The V segment lost 6 bases and the J segment 4 bases; nucleotides outside the gene matches: 5. The CDR3 consists of 15 residues. CDR3 nucleotide sequence: TGTGCCATCAGCGAGACTAGCGGGAGCGCAGATACGCAGTATTTT. Encoded protein: CAISETSGSADTQYF.

V is TRBV7-6 and J is TRBJ2-1; the match to TRBD1 covers 8 bases. This CDR3 spans 14 amino acids. Trimming removed 1 base from V and 12 bases from J; junction bases left unmatched: 8. Looked up from germline, CDR1 is SGHVS and CDR2 is FNYEAQ. The CDR3 reads CASSLVPIDRGQFF. The CDR3 DNA reads TGTGCCAGCAGCTTAGTACCCATCGACAGGGGGCAGTTCTTC.

Note on this clonotype: The junction departs from the called germline gene at one end, perhaps through a read error. This chain connects TRBV10-1 to TRBJ2-2, with D perhaps being TRBD1 or TRBD2 (5 bases each). This CDR3 has 16 residues. Germline V gene data show CDR1 as WNHNN and CDR2 as SYGVQD (reference sequence). The CDR3 sequence: CASSTQGREGTGELYF. CDR3 nucleotides: TGCGCCAGCAGTACTCAGGGCCGGGAAGGAACCGGGGAGCTGTATTTT.

The gene calls are TRBV28 and TRBJ2-4, with 12 bases matching TRBD1. The V gene's germline CDR1 is MDHEN and CDR2 SYDVKM. The CDR3 extends over 15 amino acids. V dropped 5 bases and J dropped 7; count of bases not matched to a gene: 6. The CDR3 protein is CASSPPGQGANIQYF. CDR3 sequence (DNA): TGTGCCAGCAGTCCTCCGGGACAGGGGGCGAACATTCAGTACTTC.

This chain links TRBV4-2 with TRBJ2-7; 8 nucleotides line up with TRBD2. There are 15 residues in the CDR3. The V gene end was trimmed by 0 bases and the J gene end by 2 bases; junction bases not matched to a gene: 3. Germline V lookup: CDR1 LGHNA, CDR2 YNFKEQ. CDR3 loop: CASSQELAATYEQYF. The CDR3 region has the DNA TGTGCCAGCAGCCAAGAACTAGCGGCGACCTACGAGCAGTACTTC.

The chain uses TRBV27 and TRBJ1-2; a possible D gene is TRBD1 (6 bases). The germline CDR1 and CDR2 sequences are MNHEY and SMNVEV (reference sequence). The V end lost 2 bases, the J end lost 8 bases, and 9 bases lay between the germline ends. CDR3 size: 12 residues. The CDR3 reads CASSLPGQGYTF. The DNA of the CDR3 is TGTGCCAGCAGTTTACCCGGACAGGGCTACACCTTC.

The rearrangement uses TRBV27 and TRBJ2-1, with 9 bases fitting TRBD2. The germline V gene has CDR1 MNHEY and CDR2 SMNVEV (reference sequence). The CDR3 extends over 19 amino acids. V was pared by 0 bases and J by 8 bases, with 17 bases of the junction left unmatched. CDR3 protein: CASSLSYIRLADKGHEQFF. Written as DNA, the CDR3 is TGTGCCAGCAGTTTATCCTACATCAGACTAGCGGACAAGGGTCATGAGCAGTTCTTC.

This chain joins TRBV20-1 and TRBJ2-7, with TRBD2 matching 7 bases. Germline trimming cut 3 bases from V and 0 bases from J; bases unmatched to any gene: 11. The CDR3 extends over 16 amino acids. CDR1 is DFQATT, CDR2 SNEGSKA, per germline (reference sequence). The CDR3, as DNA: TGCAGTGCTAGGGAGGAGGCTAGCGGTACCTCCTACGAGCAGTACTTC. Translating gives CSAREEASGTSYEQYF.

DNA for the CDR3: TGTGCCAGTAGTAGAGGCGCGGGACTAGCGGGAGGAGAGCCCTACAATGAGCAGTTCTTC. The encoded protein is CASSRGAGLAGGEPYNEQFF. J is TRBJ2-1 and V is TRBV19; the match to TRBD2 covers 15 bases. Germline lookup yields CDR1 LNHDA and CDR2 SQIVND (reference sequence). J was trimmed by 2 bases and V by 4 bases; bases with no gene match: 12. This CDR3 is 20 amino acids long.

The CDR3 region is CASSQDRLSNNEQFF. The DNA of the CDR3 is TGCGCCAGCAGCCAAGACAGGCTTTCTAACAATGAGCAGTTCTTC. This chain joins TRBV4-3 and TRBJ2-1; no reliable D call. Germline CDR1 is LGHNA and CDR2 is YSLEER. There are 15 residues in the CDR3. Trimming took 0 bases from V and 5 from J, leaving 11 bases between them.

This clonotype was seen only once. DNA for the CDR3: TGCGCCAGCAGAACCGGGACTAGCGGGAGGAAGGTACACAATGAGCAGTTCTTC. It encodes CASRTGTSGRKVHNEQFF. The genes are TRBV10-1 and TRBJ2-1; TRBD2 matches at 15 bases. Trimming took 6 bases from V and 5 from J; bases not matched to a gene: 11. The germline V gene has CDR1 WNHNN and CDR2 SYGVQD (reference sequence). CDR3 length: 18 amino acids.

The chain couples TRBV7-9 to TRBJ1-1; 7 bases are a match to TRBD1. CDR1 SEHNR and CDR2 FQNEAQ come from the germline V gene (reference sequence). The ends lost 7 bases at V and 5 bases at J; junction bases unmatched: 7. This CDR3 is built from 13 residues. The CDR3 bases are TGTGCCAGCATCCCACAGGGGAGAACTGAAGCTTTCTTT. As protein: CASIPQGRTEAFF.

The sample holds a few counts of this clonotype. This rearrangement joins TRBV7-8 to TRBJ2-1; the D gene is possibly TRBD1 (5 bases). The V end lost 6 bases, the J end lost 2 bases, and 14 bases lay between the germline ends. The CDR3 totals 15 residues. Looked up from germline, CDR1 is SGHVS and CDR2 is FQNEAQ. Here the CDR3 reads CASSLRGLAYNEQFF. The DNA of the CDR3 is TGTGCCAGCAGTTTAAGGGGTCTCGCCTACAATGAGCAGTTCTTC.

The chain combines TRBV29-1 with TRBJ2-7; 9 nucleotides align to TRBD2. CDR1 and CDR2 (germline): SQVTM, ANQGSEA. The J segment lost 5 bases and the V segment lost 5 bases, leaving 10 bases of the junction unmatched. This CDR3 spans 14 amino acids. In DNA form, the CDR3 reads TGCAGCGTTCCCCGGACTAGCGACGCCCACGAGCAGTACTTC. This codes for CSVPRTSDAHEQYF.

V usage is TRBV7-9 and J usage is TRBJ2-3, with TRBD2 matching 11 bases. The junction had 1 base not matched to a gene; V was cut back by 0 bases and J by 2 bases. CDR1 is SEHNR and CDR2 is FQNEAQ in the germline V gene (reference sequence). This CDR3 comprises 16 residues. CDR3 DNA: TGTGCCAGCAGCTTAGCGACTAGCGGGGCCACAGATACGCAGTATTTT. Its translation: CASSLATSGATDTQYF. Together with reference TRBV7-9 and TRBJ2-3, the CDR3 gives the full variable domain: DTGVSQNPRHKITKRGQNVTFRCDPISEHNRLYWYRQTLGQGPEFLTYFQNEAQLEKSRLLSDRFSAERPKGSFSTLEIQRTEQGDSAMYLCASSLATSGATDTQYFGPGTRLTVL.

The rearrangement joins TRBV25-1 to TRBJ2-3; 7 nucleotides match TRBD2. Germline assignment: CDR1 MGHDK and CDR2 SYGVNS. V lost 3 bases to trimming and J lost 0 bases; unmatched junction nucleotides: 6. This CDR3 contains 16 residues. The CDR3 DNA reads TGTGCCAGCAGTGACTCTAGCGGCGGGAGCACAGATACGCAGTATTTT. Protein product: CASSDSSGGSTDTQYF.

The chain employs TRBV28 and TRBJ2-3; D call uncertain. The CDR3 length is 11 residues. The V end was cut by 5 bases, the J end by 5 bases, with 5 bases between. CDR1 is MDHEN and CDR2 is SYDVKM in the germline V gene. The CDR3 coding sequence is TGTGCCAGCAGTCTACGAGATACGCAGTATTTT. Translating gives CASSLRDTQYF.

This clonotype was seen once. J is TRBJ2-7 and V is TRBV19; a weak D match, TRBD2 (5 bases). Per the germline V gene, CDR1 is LNHDA and CDR2 is SQIVND (reference sequence). CDR3 length: 15 residues. V was trimmed by 0 bases and J by 2 bases, leaving 11 bases between them. Here the CDR3 reads CASSIDLETTYEQYF. The CDR3 region has the DNA TGTGCCAGTAGTATAGATCTGGAGACTACCTACGAGCAGTACTTC.